This T cell receptor beta chain was documented in a study of blood T cells in healthy people across ages (dated by TCRdb to 2015 to 2017). Looking at the study overall: In model experiments, template switching captured roughly one uniquely barcoded TCR beta cDNA molecule for every two T cells. Donors of different ages were randomly distributed across sequencing lanes to avoid experimental bias. For two donors (one aged 18 to 30 and one aged 80 or older), the study analyzed two additional independent replicas of 1 million unique cDNA reads from the same blood draw. Donors were grouped into four age groups: young (average approximately 16 years), middle-aged (around 39), aged (around 60) and long-lived (less than 85). Age-related changes in TCR beta repertoire diversity were measured in the study by deep sequencing normalized with unique cDNA molecular identifiers. Study-wide conclusions, independent of this receptor: Because the CMV infection status of the donors was unknown, age-related changes in expanded clonotypes may potentially have been confounded. The long-lived group showed more naive CD4+ T cells, fewer expanded clones and increased TCR diversity than the aged group, suggesting age selection. As age increased, observed TCR beta diversity per million T cells dropped in a roughly linear way, and a significant reduction was already evident by age about 40. A strong correlation was found between observed TCR beta diversity and the percentage of naive T cells measured by flow cytometry. Bulk unsorted PBMC profiling prevented conclusive comparison of naive and antigen-experienced compartments. Estimates of total diversity based on one million sequenced T cells were regarded as lower bounds and as underestimates.

Donors were 35 to 40 systemically healthy Caucasian individuals from Russia aged 6 to 90 years. Each donor gave 8 to 10 milliliters of peripheral blood, collected into EDTA-treated Vacutainer tubes. Ficoll-Paque density-gradient centrifugation was used to isolate PBMCs, with at least 7 million per sample. Trizol reagent was used to extract total RNA from PBMCs, with at least 5.5 micrograms per sample. For every donor, an aliquot of PBMCs went through flow cytometry to measure the percentages of naive CD45RAhigh/CD27high T cells. Including cysteine and phenylalanine, the CDR3 has 16 amino acids. Only the CDR3 DNA stays, 48 bases, in frame from base 1. Cut back by 5 bases and 2 bases, the V and J ends lie 15 bases apart. The germline V gene supplies CDR1 KGHDR and CDR2 SFDVKD. Library construction relied on 5' RACE. The listed sequencing device is Illumina HiSeq 2500. A second PCR of roughly 7 to 12 cycles was run with a J-beta primer mix and a sample-barcoded 5' primer. A template-switch 5' adaptor carrying 12 random nucleotides introduced a unique molecular identifier onto each TCR beta cDNA molecule. Each sample yielded at least 2.5 million CDR3-containing paired-end reads. First-strand cDNA was synthesized from all RNA with the Mint cDNA synthesis kit, primed by a TRBC-specific oligonucleotide. All cDNA was treated with uracil-DNA glycosylase and then went through a first 18-cycle PCR with the universal primers M1SS and BC2_uni_R. For the original study's pipeline: For normalization, 1 million high-quality reads, each with a distinct molecular identifier, were randomly selected from each sample. Reads sharing molecular identifiers were discarded rather than binned into consensus sequences. MiTCR, set to a Q25 quality threshold and the strictest error-elimination algorithm, was used for CDR3 identification, clonotype clustering and error correction. Lower-bound total TCR beta diversity was estimated with a nonparametric unseen species model using Euler transformation. TCRdb handled the public reads itself, with Q25 trimming in fastp and clone calling in MiXCR, and kept productive beta chains. Every CDR3 protein is listed once, alongside the most common genes and DNA of its rows. TCRdb, not the authors, supplied the V and J calls. This sample gives 700,000 to 900,000 distinct CDR3 sequences in total; approximately 55% of them show up just once. The ten largest clones add up to 40% to 50% of the sample.

A few counts support this clonotype. This receptor's antigen is unknown. No much larger clone exists at a distance of one base, and base qualities are not known. The receptor was derived from a man of 80 years or more in good health. The chain employs TRBV24-1 and TRBJ2-1; a tentative D call is TRBD2 (6 bases match). The specimen was blood. The CDR3 reads as follows: CATSVTGGGAYNEQFF. At the DNA level, the sequence is TGTGCCACCAGTGTTACAGGCGGAGGGGCCTACAATGAGCAGTTCTTC.